Below, 27 T cell receptor beta chains from the same sample are listed, as sequenced in a study of cytomegalovirus exposure and HLA in healthy donors. It was with 60 Vbeta and 13 Jbeta primers that the PCR ran. Profiled with immunoSEQ multiplex PCR; TCRdb holds only in-frame clones, not every one. The top ten clones hold roughly 7.7% of a sample with 60,000 to 70,000 clones, roughly 80% of them seen once. The sequenced material came from PBMCs. These receptors were obtained from a man aged 60 to 75 in good health and CMV-seropositive.

The chain carries TRBV7-9 and TRBJ2-6, with a tentative D call TRBD1 (5 bases). V gave up 5 bases and J gave up 0 bases, with 20 bases separating them. The CDR3 sequence is 19 residues long. Germline V gene lookup returns CDR1 SEHNR and CDR2 FQNEAQ (reference sequence). The CDR3 DNA follows: TGTGCCAGCAGCCAAATGGGGCAGGGCACTCTCTCTGGGGCCAACGTCCTGACTTTC. Translated, it gives CASSQMGQGTLSGANVLTF.

This chain links TRBV6-5 with TRBJ1-2; D may be TRBD1 (6 bases). CDR1 is MNHEY, CDR2 SVGAGI, per germline. The V end lost 2 bases, the J end lost 3 bases, and 7 bases lay between the germline ends. This CDR3 contains 13 residues. The CDR3 protein is CASSYNRDYGYTF. In nucleotides, the CDR3 is TGTGCCAGCAGTTACAACAGGGACTATGGCTACACCTTC.

The V gene is TRBV5-1, the J gene TRBJ1-5; 7 nucleotides align to TRBD1. The germline V gene encodes CDR1 SGHRS and CDR2 YFSETQ. V shed 4 bases and J 0 bases; nucleotides not matched to a gene: 7. The CDR3 is 16 amino acids. The DNA for the CDR3 is TGCGCCAGCAGCCCTGGGACAGTTCCTAGCAATCAGCCCCAGCATTTT. This gives the protein CASSPGTVPSNQPQHF.

The chain combines TRBV5-4 with TRBJ1-2; 8 bases fit TRBD1. From germline, CDR1 is SGHNT and CDR2 YYREEE (reference sequence). This CDR3 region has 16 residues. The V and J ends lost 3 bases and 6 bases, in that order; junction bases with no gene match: 13. DNA of the CDR3: TGTGCCAGCAGCTGGGCCGGGGACAGGACCGGGAATGGCTACACCTTC. It codes for CASSWAGDRTGNGYTF.

The rearrangement uses TRBV10-2 and TRBJ2-1, with 10 nucleotides matching TRBD2. Trimming at V came to 7 bases and at J to 7 bases, leaving 13 bases not matched to a gene. Per the germline V gene, CDR1 is WSHSY and CDR2 is SAAADI. The CDR3 covers 16 residues. The CDR3 coding sequence is TGCGCCAGCACGGAGCGGGAGGGCGCATTTATTAATGAGCAGTTCTTC. It is translated as CASTEREGAFINEQFF.

The gene calls are TRBV11-2 and TRBJ1-1; tentatively, D is TRBD1 (6 bases). V was pared by 9 bases and J by 5 bases, with 10 bases between. The CDR3 extends over 11 amino acids. CDR1 SGHAT and CDR2 FQNNGV come from the germline V gene. Here the CDR3 reads CARGASTEAFF. For the CDR3, the DNA is TGTGCCAGGGGGGCGTCAACTGAAGCTTTCTTT.

The count of this clone is one. Other DNA sequences from this sample encode an identical CDR3 as well. The chain uses TRBV4-1 and TRBJ2-3; a possible D gene is TRBD2 (7 bases). CDR1 is MGHRA and CDR2 is YSYEKL in the germline V gene. V was cut by 1 base and J by 4 bases, with 9 bases left in between. The CDR3 is 14 amino acids. The CDR3 coding sequence is TGCGCCAGCAGCCAAGGGGGGGGCGCAGATACGCAGTATTTT. This translates into CASSQGGGADTQYF.

This chain connects TRBV4-1 to TRBJ2-5; D may be TRBD2 (7 bases). Germline V CDR1 and CDR2: MGHRA, YSYEKL. The CDR3 totals 15 residues. V was pared by 1 base and J by 2 bases, with 11 bases between. CDR3 in DNA: TGCGCCAGCAGCCAAGGGGGGGGCAGGCAAGAGACCCAGTACTTC. As protein: CASSQGGGRQETQYF.

This sequence joins TRBV2 and TRBJ2-1, with 9 bases aligning to TRBD1. The CDR3 is 15 residues long. Germline CDR1 is SNHLY and CDR2 is FYNNEI. V lost 3 bases to trimming and J lost 8 bases; unmatched junction nucleotides: 8. In nucleotides, the CDR3 is TGTGCCAGCAGTGAGGGGACAGGGAGGGTGGATGAGCAGTTCTTC. This encodes CASSEGTGRVDEQFF.

The gene calls are TRBV6-5 and TRBJ2-1; TRBD1 agrees at 7 bases. The CDR3 consists of 16 residues. The germline V gene has CDR1 MNHEY and CDR2 SVGAGI. Unmatched junction bases numbered 7, after V lost 0 bases and J lost 5 bases. The CDR3: CASSYSTGFVNNEQFF. CDR3 nucleotides: TGTGCCAGCAGTTACTCGACAGGGTTCGTCAACAATGAGCAGTTCTTC.

The J gene is TRBJ2-3, the V gene TRBV5-6; 7 bases are a match to TRBD2. CDR3 length: 16 amino acids. CDR1 SGHDT and CDR2 YYEEEE come from the germline V gene. V was clipped by 2 bases and J by 0 bases; unmatched bases: 6. CDR3 nucleotides: TGTGCCAGCAGCTTCGGCGGGGGTTTTAGCACAGATACGCAGTATTTT. As protein: CASSFGGGFSTDTQYF.

This clone was seen more than once but under ten times. This rearrangement joins TRBV11-3 to TRBJ2-3; 9 nucleotides agree with TRBD2. Germline V gene lookup returns CDR1 SGHNT and CDR2 YENEEA. The junction had 18 bases not matched to a gene; V was cut back by 3 bases and J by 2 bases. The CDR3 is 20 amino acids. The CDR3 nucleotides read TGTGCCAGCAGCTTCCCCTCAAGCGAGTGGCTAGCGGGATTCACAGATACGCAGTATTTT. Translating gives CASSFPSSEWLAGFTDTQYF.

The chain carries TRBV6-5 and TRBJ1-2; weak D call: TRBD1 (5 bases). V lost 2 bases and J lost 6, with 13 bases in between. Germline CDR1 reads MNHEY; CDR2 reads SVGAGI. The CDR3 is 14 amino acids. CDR3 residues: CASSYGRVSDGYTF. In DNA form, the CDR3 reads TGTGCCAGCAGTTACGGCAGGGTTAGTGATGGCTACACCTTC.

This chain joins TRBV5-4 and TRBJ2-3; the match to TRBD2 covers 8 bases. The CDR3 contains 15 residues. The V gene's germline CDR1 is SGHNT and CDR2 YYREEE (reference sequence). The junction had 6 bases not matched to a gene; V was cut back by 2 bases and J by 4 bases. In DNA, the CDR3 is TGTGCCAGCAGCTTTACTAGCGGTGGAGCAGATACGCAGTATTTT. Its translation: CASSFTSGGADTQYF.

J is TRBJ2-1 and V is TRBV10-2; TRBD2 matches at 9 bases. The V gene end was trimmed by 4 bases and the J gene end by 9 bases; junction bases not matched to a gene: 4. The CDR3 sequence is 13 residues long. Germline CDR1 is WSHSY and CDR2 is SAAADI. The CDR3 nucleotides are TGCGCCAGCAGTGTTGATAGCGGGGGTGAGCAGTTCTTC. It encodes CASSVDSGGEQFF.

The V and J genes are TRBV7-9 and TRBJ1-4; TRBD1 agrees at 8 bases. The V gene end was trimmed by 5 bases and the J gene end by 5 bases; junction bases not matched to a gene: 4. The CDR3 covers 14 residues. Germline V CDR1 and CDR2: SEHNR, FQNEAQ (reference sequence). The CDR3 protein is CASSPGTGNEKLFF. DNA for the CDR3: TGTGCCAGCAGCCCCGGGACAGGAAATGAAAAACTGTTTTTT.

This clone was picked up a small number of times. V and J are TRBV5-5 and TRBJ2-6, with TRBD2 as a possible D gene (6 bases). With 2 bases removed from V and 0 bases from J, the gap between germline ends came to 12 bases. The CDR3 has 17 residues. Germline values: CDR1 SGHKS, CDR2 YYEKEE (reference sequence). This CDR3 is CASSFGGVSSGANVLTF. DNA for the CDR3: TGTGCCAGCAGCTTCGGAGGGGTTAGCTCTGGGGCCAACGTCCTGACTTTC.

This clone has a handful of counts. This sequence joins TRBV11-2 and TRBJ2-1, with D perhaps TRBD1 (6 bases). The CDR3 runs to 14 residues. V was trimmed by 5 bases and J by 5 bases, leaving 13 bases between them. Germline CDR1 and CDR2: SGHAT and FQNNGV. For the CDR3, the DNA is TGTGCCAGCAGCGACTCAGGACAGAACAATGAGCAGTTCTTC. This sequence encodes CASSDSGQNNEQFF.

The rearrangement joins TRBV6-5 to TRBJ2-1; a possible D gene is TRBD2 (6 bases). This CDR3 contains 14 residues. From germline, CDR1 is MNHEY and CDR2 SVGAGI. V lost 6 bases and J lost 1, with 10 bases in between. CDR3 bases: TGTGCCAGCAGATGGGGGGAGTCCTACAATGAGCAGTTCTTC. It encodes CASRWGESYNEQFF.

The chain recombines TRBV5-4 with TRBJ2-5, with 7 bases aligning to TRBD2. The CDR3 length is 14 residues. CDR1 is SGHNT and CDR2 is YYREEE in the germline V gene (reference sequence). J gave up 7 bases and V 4 bases, and 10 bases lay outside the gene matches. The CDR3 reads CASSPSGPEGTQYF. CDR3 bases: TGTGCCAGCAGCCCTAGCGGCCCCGAGGGGACCCAGTACTTC. Using reference TRBV5-4 and TRBJ2-5 for the parts outside the CDR3, the full variable domain is ETGVTQSPTHLIKTRGQQVTLRCSSQSGHNTVSWYQQALGQGPQFIFQYYREEENGRGNFPPRFSGLQFPNYSSELNVNALELDDSALYLCASSPSGPEGTQYFGPGTRLLVL.

This clone has a handful of counts. This chain links TRBV7-8 with TRBJ1-2, with 7 bases lining up with TRBD1. This CDR3 has 15 amino acids. CDR1 and CDR2 from the germline V gene are SGHVS and FQNEAQ. V lost 2 bases, J lost 1 base, and 4 bases stayed unmatched. CDR3 nucleotide sequence: TGTGCCAGCAGCTTAACCGGGACAGATAACTATGGCTACACCTTC. The encoded protein is CASSLTGTDNYGYTF.

The chain uses TRBV27 and TRBJ2-5; the match to TRBD2 covers 9 bases. V shed 3 bases and J 4 bases; nucleotides not matched to a gene: 6. The CDR3 spans 15 residues. Germline V gene sequence: CDR1 MNHEY, CDR2 SMNVEV (reference sequence). The DNA for the CDR3 is TGTGCCAGCAGTTTGTTTGGCGGGAGGGCAGAGACCCAGTACTTC. It specifies CASSLFGGRAETQYF.

The CDR3, as DNA: TGTGCCAGCAGCCAGGGAGGCTCTGGAAACACCATATATTTT. This gives the protein CASSQGGSGNTIYF. The chain is built from TRBV6-5 and TRBJ1-3; possibly TRBD1 for D (5 bases). From germline, CDR1 is MNHEY and CDR2 SVGAGI. This CDR3 has 14 amino acids. V was trimmed by 6 bases and J by 0 bases, leaving 9 bases between them.

The chain combines TRBV11-3 with TRBJ2-1; a possible D gene is TRBD2 (6 bases). The CDR3 runs 16 residues. V dropped 1 base and J dropped 7 bases, with 17 bases sitting between them. Per germline, CDR1 SGHNT and CDR2 YENEEA. CDR3 sequence: CASSLGNPPGRNEQFF. In DNA, the CDR3 is TGTGCCAGCAGCTTAGGTAATCCACCAGGGAGGAATGAGCAGTTCTTC.

This clone was counted only a few times. The chain employs TRBV5-1 and TRBJ2-2; D might be TRBD1 (6 bases). The germline gives CDR1 SGHRS, CDR2 YFSETQ. The CDR3 covers 15 residues. V shed 4 bases and J shed 0 bases, with 10 bases lying between them. CDR3 DNA sequence: TGCGCCAGCAGCAAGACAGGAGCGAACACCGGGGAGCTGTTTTTT. It yields the protein CASSKTGANTGELFF.

This chain uses TRBV6-4 with TRBJ2-3, with D maybe TRBD2 (5 bases). The CDR3 spans 11 residues. Trimming left V 4 bases short and J 8 bases short, with 7 bases between. Germline V gene sequence: CDR1 MRHNA, CDR2 SNTAGT. In DNA form, the CDR3 reads TGTGCCAGCAGTGGCGGAGGTACGCAGTATTTT. It specifies CASSGGGTQYF.

The chain carries TRBV5-1 and TRBJ1-1, with 11 bases lining up with TRBD1. The CDR3 is 14 residues long. Germline lookup yields CDR1 SGHRS and CDR2 YFSETQ. The J segment lost 3 bases and the V segment lost 3 bases, leaving 1 base of the junction unmatched. In nucleotides, the CDR3 is TGCGCCAGCAGCTGGGGACAGGGGGACACTGAAGCTTTCTTT. As protein: CASSWGQGDTEAFF.